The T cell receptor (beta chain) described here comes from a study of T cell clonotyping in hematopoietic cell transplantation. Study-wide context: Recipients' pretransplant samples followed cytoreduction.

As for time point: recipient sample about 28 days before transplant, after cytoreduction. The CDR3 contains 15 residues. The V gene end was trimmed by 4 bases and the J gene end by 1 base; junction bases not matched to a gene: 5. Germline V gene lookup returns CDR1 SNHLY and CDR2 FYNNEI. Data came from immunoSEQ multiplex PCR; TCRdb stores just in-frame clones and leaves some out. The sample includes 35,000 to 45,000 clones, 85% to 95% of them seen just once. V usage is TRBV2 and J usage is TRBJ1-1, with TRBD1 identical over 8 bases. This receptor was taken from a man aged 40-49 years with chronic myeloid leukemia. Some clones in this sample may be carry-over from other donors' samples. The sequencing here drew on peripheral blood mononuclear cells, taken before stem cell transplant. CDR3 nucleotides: TGTGCCAGCAGTGTGCAGGGGGCGGCGAACACTGAAGCTTTCTTT. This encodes CASSVQGAANTEAFF.